This T cell receptor (beta chain) was recorded in a study of CD8 T cells in ankylosing spondylitis. Study-wide findings and caveats: A TCR beta motif of under ten highly homologous variants seemed to mark ankylosing spondylitis blood.

CDR3 length equals 16 residues. The V and J ends lost 0 bases and 5 bases respectively, with 16 bases between them. Looked up from germline, CDR1 is SGHRS and CDR2 is YFSETQ. TCRdb passed the 5' RACE reads through MiXCR, listing each CDR3 protein once. The table includes around 150,000 distinct CDR3 sequences, approximately 16% detected once. This clonotype was observed at least ten times. Antigen: not known. Sequencing was done on a sample of blood, either unsorted or a sorted T cell fraction (not recorded which). The chain carries TRBV5-1 and TRBJ2-3; tentative D call: TRBD2 (5 bases). The TCR sequence derives from a male donor with ankylosing spondylitis or in good health (not recorded which). CDR3 residues: CASSLEGGLDGDTQYF. The CDR3 bases are TGCGCCAGCAGCTTGGAAGGCGGACTGGACGGAGATACGCAGTATTTT.